This T cell receptor (beta chain) was documented in a study of blood T cell repertoires in COVID-19. Authors' processing steps: Nucleated cell number was recorded as an estimate derived from reference gene primer amplification. Repertoires were generated with immunoSEQ multiplex PCR, while TCRdb's copy carries only in-frame clones and drops some. The V and J calls and clone size were taken over from that table, and D and trimming were inferred from the DNA. This table has 200,000 to 250,000 clones, 86% appearing once. Germline CDR1 and CDR2: SQVTM and ANQGSEA. This CDR3 contains 12 residues. With 7 bases removed from V and 4 bases from J, the gap between germline ends came to 10 bases.

The sequencing sample was made of peripheral blood. The receptor's source is a man older than 75 with acute or convalescent COVID-19. The V and J genes are TRBV29-1 and TRBJ1-4; the D gene is possibly TRBD1 (5 bases). The CDR3 bases are TGCAGCGCCGGGGACTTTAATGAAAAACTGTTTTTT. As protein: CSAGDFNEKLFF.